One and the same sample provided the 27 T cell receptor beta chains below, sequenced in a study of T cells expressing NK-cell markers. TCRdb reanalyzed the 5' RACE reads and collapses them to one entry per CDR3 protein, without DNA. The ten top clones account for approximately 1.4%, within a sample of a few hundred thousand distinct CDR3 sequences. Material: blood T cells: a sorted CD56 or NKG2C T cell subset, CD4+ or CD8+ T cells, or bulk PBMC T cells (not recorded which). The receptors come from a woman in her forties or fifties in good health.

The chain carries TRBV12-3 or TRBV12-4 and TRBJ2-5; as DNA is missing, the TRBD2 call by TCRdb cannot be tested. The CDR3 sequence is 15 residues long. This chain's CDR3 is CASSRLAGMGETQYF.

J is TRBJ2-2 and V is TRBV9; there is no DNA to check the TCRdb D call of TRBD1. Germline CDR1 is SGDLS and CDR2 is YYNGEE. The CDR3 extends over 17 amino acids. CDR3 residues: CASSAIYGTGETGELFF. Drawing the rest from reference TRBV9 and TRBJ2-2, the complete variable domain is DSGVTQTPKHLITATGQRVTLRCSPRSGDLSVYWYQQSLDQGLQFLIQYYNGEERAKGNILERFSAQQFPDLHSELNLSSLELGDSALYFCASSAIYGTGETGELFFGEGSRLTVL.

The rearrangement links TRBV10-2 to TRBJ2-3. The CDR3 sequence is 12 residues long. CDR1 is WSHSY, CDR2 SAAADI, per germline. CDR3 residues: CASSWRTDTQYF.

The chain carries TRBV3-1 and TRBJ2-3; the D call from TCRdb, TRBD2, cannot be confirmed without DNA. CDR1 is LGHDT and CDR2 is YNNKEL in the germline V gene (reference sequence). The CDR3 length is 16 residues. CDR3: CASSQGAGGRTDTQYF.

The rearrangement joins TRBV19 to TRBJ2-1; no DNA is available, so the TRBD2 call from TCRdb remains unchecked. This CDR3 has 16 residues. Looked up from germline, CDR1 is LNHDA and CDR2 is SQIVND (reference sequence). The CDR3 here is CASSHLPGGSYNEQFF.

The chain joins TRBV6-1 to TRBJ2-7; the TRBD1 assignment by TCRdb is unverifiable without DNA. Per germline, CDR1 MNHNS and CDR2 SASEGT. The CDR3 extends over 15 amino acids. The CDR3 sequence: CASSARGGASYEQYF.

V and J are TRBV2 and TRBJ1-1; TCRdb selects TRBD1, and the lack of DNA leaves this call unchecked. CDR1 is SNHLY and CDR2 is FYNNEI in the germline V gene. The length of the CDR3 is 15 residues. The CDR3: CASSEALLGGTEAFF.

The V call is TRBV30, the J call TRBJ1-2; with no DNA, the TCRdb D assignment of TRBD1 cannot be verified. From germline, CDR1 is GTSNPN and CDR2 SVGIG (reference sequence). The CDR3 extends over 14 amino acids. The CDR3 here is CAWSWGRANYGYTF.

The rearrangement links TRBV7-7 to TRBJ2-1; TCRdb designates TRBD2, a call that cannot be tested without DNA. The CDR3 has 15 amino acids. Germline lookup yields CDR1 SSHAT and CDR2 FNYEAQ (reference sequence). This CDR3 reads CASSLEAGLYNEQFF.

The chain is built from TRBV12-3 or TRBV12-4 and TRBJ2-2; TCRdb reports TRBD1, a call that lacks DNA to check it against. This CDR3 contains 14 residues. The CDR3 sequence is CASTMDRETGELFF.

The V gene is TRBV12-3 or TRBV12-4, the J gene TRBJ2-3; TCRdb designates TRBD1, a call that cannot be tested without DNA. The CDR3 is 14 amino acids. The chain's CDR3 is CASRAGGHTDTQYF.

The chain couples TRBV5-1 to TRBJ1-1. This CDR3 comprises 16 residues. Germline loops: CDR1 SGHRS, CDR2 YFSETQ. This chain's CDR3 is CASSPEGGMVNTEAFF.

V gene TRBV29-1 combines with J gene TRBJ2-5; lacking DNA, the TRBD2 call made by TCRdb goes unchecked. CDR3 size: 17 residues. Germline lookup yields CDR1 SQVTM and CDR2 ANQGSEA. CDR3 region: CSVEGWGLAGKQETQYF.

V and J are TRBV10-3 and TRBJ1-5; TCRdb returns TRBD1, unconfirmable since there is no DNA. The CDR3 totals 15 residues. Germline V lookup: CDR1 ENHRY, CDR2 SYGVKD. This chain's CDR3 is CAISTRQGEVQPQHF.

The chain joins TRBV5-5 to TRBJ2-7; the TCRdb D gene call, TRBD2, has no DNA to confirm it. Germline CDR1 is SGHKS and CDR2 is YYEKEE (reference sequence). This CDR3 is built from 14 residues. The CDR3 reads CASSQLAGGYEQYF.

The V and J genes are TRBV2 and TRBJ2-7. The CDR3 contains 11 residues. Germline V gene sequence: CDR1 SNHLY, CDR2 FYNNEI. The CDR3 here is CASSAGDEAYF. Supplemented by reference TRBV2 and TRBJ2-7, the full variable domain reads EPEVTQTPSHQVTQMGQEVILRCVPISNHLYFYWYRQILGQKVEFLVSFYNNEISEKSEIFDDQFSVERPDGSNFTLKIRSTKLEDSAMYFCASSAGDEAYFGPGTRLTVT.

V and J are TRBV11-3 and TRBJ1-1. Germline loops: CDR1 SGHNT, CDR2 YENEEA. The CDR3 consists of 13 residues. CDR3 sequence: CASSRGGGTEAFF.

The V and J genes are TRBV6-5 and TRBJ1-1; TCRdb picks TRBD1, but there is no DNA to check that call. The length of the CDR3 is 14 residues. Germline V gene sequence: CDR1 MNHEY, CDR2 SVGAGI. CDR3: CASSPGQKLAEAFF.

This chain's CDR3 is CASSPSGRDHEQFF. This sequence joins TRBV9 and TRBJ2-1; TCRdb gives TRBD2 as the D gene, but with no DNA this cannot be confirmed. Germline V CDR1 and CDR2: SGDLS, YYNGEE. The CDR3 covers 14 residues.

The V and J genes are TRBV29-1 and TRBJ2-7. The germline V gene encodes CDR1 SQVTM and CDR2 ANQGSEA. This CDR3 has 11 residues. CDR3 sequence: CSVGSTHEQYF.

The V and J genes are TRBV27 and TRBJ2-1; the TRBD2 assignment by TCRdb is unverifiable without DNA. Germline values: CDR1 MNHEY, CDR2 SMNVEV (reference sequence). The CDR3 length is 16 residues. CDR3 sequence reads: CASSLLIAGGLGEQFF.

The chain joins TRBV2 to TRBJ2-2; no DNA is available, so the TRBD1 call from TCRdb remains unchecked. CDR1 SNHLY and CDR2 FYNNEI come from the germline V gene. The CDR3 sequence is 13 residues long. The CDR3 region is CARQTGNTGELFF.

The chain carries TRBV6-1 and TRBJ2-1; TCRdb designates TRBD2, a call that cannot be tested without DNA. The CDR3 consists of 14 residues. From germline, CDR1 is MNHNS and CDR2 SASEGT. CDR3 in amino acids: CASKAPRESNEQFF.

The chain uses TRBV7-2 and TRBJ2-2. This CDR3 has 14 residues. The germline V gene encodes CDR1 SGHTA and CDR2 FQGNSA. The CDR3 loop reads CASSRRSNTGELFF.

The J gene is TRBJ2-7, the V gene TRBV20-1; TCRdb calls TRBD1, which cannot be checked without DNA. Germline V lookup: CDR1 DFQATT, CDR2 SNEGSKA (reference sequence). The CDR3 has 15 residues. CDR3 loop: CSARSPGTNVYEQYF.

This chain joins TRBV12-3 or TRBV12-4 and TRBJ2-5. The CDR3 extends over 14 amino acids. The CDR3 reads CASSLSHRLETQYF.

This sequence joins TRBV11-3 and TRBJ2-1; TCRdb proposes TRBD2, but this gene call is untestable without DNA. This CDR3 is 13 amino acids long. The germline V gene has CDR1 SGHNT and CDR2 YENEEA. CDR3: CASSLWPSGEQFF.